This entry concerns a single T cell receptor beta chain. This sample was included in a study of T cell repertoires in cytomegalovirus infection. Trimming at V came to 6 bases and at J to 7 bases, leaving 13 bases not matched to a gene. The CDR3 is 15 amino acids. Germline CDR1 and CDR2: MNHEY and SVGAGI. TCRdb independently ran MiXCR on the reads; one entry per CDR3 protein. The table lists roughly 600,000 distinct CDR3 sequences, roughly a quarter of them singletons. The source of this sequence is a human donor in good health (CMV status not recorded). Some clones in this sample may be carry-over from other donors' samples. The V gene is TRBV6-5, the J gene TRBJ1-2; 8 nucleotides agree with TRBD1. Specimen: CD8+ T cells from PBMCs. The CDR3 sequence is CASSPPAGGYFGYTF. As DNA, the CDR3 is TGTGCCAGCAGCCCCCCCGCAGGGGGCTACTTTGGCTACACCTTC.